Following are 11 T cell receptor beta chains from one sample sequenced in a study of OX40 agonist ivuxolimab in advanced cancers. The assay was immunoSEQ multiplex PCR, and TCRdb's table has in-frame clones only and misses some. The data show around 84,000 clones, roughly 90% seen once. The sequencing here drew on CD4+ or CD8+ T cells sorted from blood, taken in a trial of the OX40 agonist ivuxolimab. These receptors were obtained from an adult with an advanced solid tumor such as melanoma, head and neck, liver or kidney cancer.

The chain has TRBV5-4 and TRBJ2-5; D is undetermined. Germline CDR1 and CDR2: SGHNT and YYREEE (reference sequence). V was shortened by 4 bases and J by 3 bases, with 13 bases between the two germline ends. The CDR3 covers 14 residues. CDR3 DNA: TGTGCCAGCAGCCTCCAAACGGCCAAAGAGACCCAGTACTTC. Amino acids: CASSLQTAKETQYF.

Points on this clone: The junction departs from the called germline gene at one end, perhaps through a read error. The chain couples TRBV19 to TRBJ1-2; D might be TRBD1 (5 bases). The CDR3 covers 15 residues. Germline lookup yields CDR1 LNHDA and CDR2 SQIVND (reference sequence). The CDR3, as DNA: TGTGCCAGTAGTATAGATTATACAGGAAAGAACGGGAGATTCTTC. Translated: CASSIDYTGKNGRFF.

The chain has TRBV5-1 and TRBJ1-4, with D hard to call. The V gene's germline CDR1 is SGHRS and CDR2 YFSETQ. With 0 bases removed from V and 2 bases from J, the gap between germline ends came to 14 bases. There are 17 residues in the CDR3. The CDR3 spells CASSLAPVSMTNEKLFF. The CDR3 DNA reads TGCGCCAGCAGCTTGGCTCCGGTCTCAATGACTAATGAAAAACTGTTTTTT.

This rearrangement joins TRBV6-4 to TRBJ1-2; D not certain. Germline-derived CDR1 and CDR2 are MRHNA and SNTAGT. The V end was cut by 0 bases, the J end by 8 bases, with 19 bases between. The CDR3 spans 16 residues. CDR3 in amino acids: CASSDSGVQDAGGYTF. CDR3 nucleotide sequence: TGTGCCAGCAGTGACTCTGGGGTGCAGGACGCGGGGGGCTACACCTTC.

This clone was seen a single time. V is TRBV21-1 and J is TRBJ2-5. TRBV21-1 corresponds to a pseudogene. The CDR3 loop spans 12 amino acids. CDR3 bases: TGTGCCAGCAGCAAAGGGGAAGAGACCCAGTACTTC. Residues: CASSKGEETQYF.

The V gene is TRBV18, the J gene TRBJ1-2; 8 bases align to TRBD1. The germline CDR1 and CDR2 sequences are KGHSH and LQKENI. V lost 3 bases, J lost 2 bases, and 2 bases stayed unmatched. This CDR3 has 14 residues. DNA of the CDR3: TGTGCCAGCTCACCGCGGGACAGGAACTATGGCTACACCTTC. It codes for CASSPRDRNYGYTF. Based on the CDR3 plus reference TRBV18 and TRBJ1-2, the full variable domain is NAGVMQNPRHLVRRRGQEARLRCSPMKGHSHVYWYRQLPEEGLKFMVYLQKENIIDESGMPKERFSAEFPKEGPSILRIQQVVRGDSAAYFCASSPRDRNYGYTFGSGTRLTVV.

J is TRBJ1-5 and V is TRBV5-1, with a tentative D call TRBD1 (5 bases). The CDR3 loop spans 14 amino acids. Germline-derived CDR1 and CDR2 are SGHRS and YFSETQ. The V and J ends lost 0 bases and 6 bases respectively, with 10 bases between them. The CDR3 here is CASSLAGNSQPQHF. The CDR3 region has the DNA TGCGCCAGCAGCTTGGCAGGGAACAGTCAGCCCCAGCATTTT.

V is TRBV18 and J is TRBJ2-7, with 13 bases matching TRBD2. In germline, CDR1 is KGHSH, CDR2 LQKENI. J lost 1 base, V lost 3 bases, and 6 bases had no gene match. The CDR3 contains 17 residues. This chain's CDR3 is CASSPQLAGGESYEQYF. DNA for the CDR3: TGTGCCAGCTCACCTCAACTAGCGGGAGGGGAATCCTACGAGCAGTACTTC.

This clone has just one count. This chain connects TRBV7-3 to TRBJ2-7; 7 nucleotides align to TRBD2. CDR1 is SGHTA, CDR2 FQGTGA, per germline. J gave up 2 bases and V 2 bases, and 6 bases lay outside the gene matches. The CDR3 spans 15 residues. CDR3 in DNA: TGTGCCAGCAGCTTACAAAGCGGGGCTGCCTACGAGCAGTACTTC. Its translation is CASSLQSGAAYEQYF.

The chain links TRBV7-3 to TRBJ2-3; 12 positions agree with TRBD2. CDR3 size: 16 residues. The germline gives CDR1 SGHTA, CDR2 FQGTGA. V dropped 5 bases and J dropped 4; count of bases not matched to a gene: 7. CDR3 region: CASSKTSGSLPDTQYF. The CDR3 DNA follows: TGTGCCAGCAGCAAGACTAGCGGGAGTCTCCCAGATACGCAGTATTTT.

CDR3 nucleotides: TGTGCCAGTAGTATAGAGGTTTCGGGGGAGCTGTTTTTT. Translating it yields CASSIEVSGELFF. The V gene is TRBV19, the J gene TRBJ2-2; no clear D. Trimming stripped 0 bases from V and 8 bases from J, with 7 bases between. The CDR3 spans 13 residues. Germline assignment: CDR1 LNHDA and CDR2 SQIVND (reference sequence).